What follows describes a single T cell receptor (beta chain). Its antigen remains unidentified. Single viable CD3+CD4+CD8-CD45RO+ cells were sorted as the memory CD4+ T cells. Serostatus was set by detecting CMV pp150, pp28, p38, p52 IgG. The data were produced by immunoSEQ multiplex PCR, yet TCRdb's version contains in-frame clones alone and is incomplete. The table includes 75,000 to 95,000 clones, less than 90% detected once. The source of the sample is a study of memory CD4+ T cells and cytomegalovirus serostatus. The CDR3 consists of 14 residues. Germline V gives CDR1 SGHVS, CDR2 FQNEAQ. The ends were cut back, 6 bases at V and 3 bases at J, with 14 bases in the middle. Points from the study as a whole: The CMV-associated TCR signature appears largely within the CD4+ memory repertoire. Each of approximately 63 CMV-associated TCRbeta sequences occurred in one to five individuals.

This receptor was identified in an adult in good health and CMV-seronegative. The chain has TRBV7-8 and TRBJ1-2; D not certain. The sample was memory CD4+ T cells from blood. CDR3 DNA sequence: TGTGCCAGCAGGCAGGCGCCGAACGACTATGGCTACACCTTC. Its protein is CASRQAPNDYGYTF.